Listed here is a single T cell receptor beta chain. In the same sample, other DNA sequences code for this CDR3. Clones were read by immunoSEQ multiplex PCR, and TCRdb kept only the in-frame ones, dropping some. The sample lists approximately 260,000 clones; about 88% were seen once. This record comes from a study of blood T cell repertoires in COVID-19. Study context: PBMCs, B-cell-depleted T cells, or T cells provided the cDNA or gDNA that made up the material.

This CDR3 has 15 residues. Germline V gene sequence: CDR1 SEHNR, CDR2 FQNEAQ (reference sequence). Trimming left V 3 bases short and J 3 bases short, with 12 bases between. This chain uses TRBV7-9 with TRBJ1-3; the D gene is possibly TRBD1 (5 bases). Sequenced: peripheral blood. The sequence was collected from a man between 18 and 35 years old with active or convalescent COVID-19. CDR3 DNA sequence: TGTGCCAGCAGCTTCAGCCAGGGTAGTGGAAACACCATATATTTT. Translating gives CASSFSQGSGNTIYF. Full variable domain (rest looked up from reference TRBV7-9 and TRBJ1-3): DTGVSQNPRHKITKRGQNVTFRCDPISEHNRLYWYRQTLGQGPEFLTYFQNEAQLEKSRLLSDRFSAERPKGSFSTLEIQRTEQGDSAMYLCASSFSQGSGNTIYFGEGSWLTVV.